This record concerns one T cell receptor beta chain sequence. The data stem from a study of blood T cell repertoires in COVID-19. Study context: Material from acute and convalescent COVID-19 was sourced from the United States, Italy and Spain. Sources were T cells, B-cell-depleted T cells, or PBMCs; the material itself was cDNA or gDNA.

Sequencing was performed with immunoSEQ multiplex PCR; in TCRdb, only in-frame clones are kept and a portion is missing. Of some 200,000 clones in the sample, under 85% were seen once. Recruited during active infection, patients (from Seattle) were subsequently followed longitudinally. Looked up from germline, CDR1 is SSHAT and CDR2 is FNYEAQ (reference sequence). Trimming cost V 5 bases and J 5 bases; bases outside gene matches: 6. The CDR3 totals 13 residues. This sequence originates from a woman aged 30 to 39 with COVID-19, enrolled during active disease. The sequencing input was peripheral blood. V and J are TRBV7-7 and TRBJ2-7; 7 bases map to TRBD2. The CDR3 region has the DNA TGTGCCAGCAGCCCGCGGGAGTCTAACGAGCAGTACTTC. Amino acid sequence: CASSPRESNEQYF.